This T cell receptor (beta chain) was sequenced for a study of shared clonotypes between healthy human individuals (dated by TCRdb to the early 2020s). As for the study more broadly: The cohort included three men and a couple of women between 18 and 49 years of age. For each donor, CD4 naive and CD4 memory were each given three plates, CD8 naive was given two plates, and CD8 memory was given one plate. The study deeply sequenced blood TCR repertoires of several healthy adults to estimate repertoire size and the extent of clonotype sharing between individuals. Libraries were prepared and TCR repertoires were sequenced by different laboratories using diverse techniques, in order to increase sequencing depth and limit assay-specific biases. Between about 0.9 and 9 billion PBMCs per donor were obtained by leukapheresis. Summary of the overall study and its limitations: Only blood was sampled, and tissue TCR repertoires likely differ from those in blood. Incomplete sequencing was indicated by rarefaction of sorted-subset datasets, despite the large sequencing depth. Sharing across a handful of donors was observed for around 4.8% of naive CD4, under 4% of naive CD8, 2% to 2.5% of memory CD4, and around 0.4% of memory CD8 clonotypes. Based on pairwise subsampling, the degree of clonotype sharing among donors was expected to be affected by sequencing depth. Compared with non-shared clonotypes, the clonotypes found in all four sorted-subset donors had higher generation probabilities. Naive subsets generally had larger estimated clonotype richness than memory subsets. Because the study included a small number of donors, the genetic and exposure-history diversity represented was limited.

The CDR3 starts with the cysteine, ends with the phenylalanine, and has 16 residues. Only the CDR3 portion is preserved as DNA: 48 bases, with reading frame beginning at the first base. The V and J ends are trimmed by 0 bases and 4 bases, leaving 13 bases between them. Reading the germline V gene gives CDR1 ENHRY and CDR2 SYGVKD. For the CD8 naive samples, CD45RO-negative cells were positively selected for CCR7, yielding a CD45RA+CCR7+ population from which TemRA cells were excluded. The donors were healthy, HIV-negative adults who had no recently reported acute infections or vaccinations. Only Caucasian adults living in Nashville, Tennessee, USA were represented among the donors. After blood collection by leukapheresis, PBMCs were isolated using Ficoll-Histopaque density gradient centrifugation and then cryopreserved in the vapor phase of liquid nitrogen. Analytical flow cytometry was used to check the purity and quantity of each magnetically sorted T cell population. Genomic DNA was isolated from every sorted fraction and measured by UV absorbance on a Nanodrop 2000c.

A remark on this clone: The antigen this receptor binds is unknown. Base qualities are missing; no much larger clone stands one base away.

TCR CDR3 regions were amplified from genomic DNA by multiplex PCR using the deep immunoSEQ assay. For each cell subset, the extracted genomic DNA was distributed evenly across all wells of several immunoSEQ 96-well plates, and each plate served as one replicate. Each replicate PCR for sorted subsets received around 0.2 ug genomic DNA, equal to around 32,000 T cell genomes. The purified libraries were quantified using a Qubit 3.0 fluorometer, sized with a Bioanalyzer 2100, and then quantified again using the KAPA Library Quantification kit. Every immunoSEQ 96-well plate was sequenced on a dedicated single-read 150-cycle Illumina NextSeq 550 flow cell. The original methods were these. The immunoSEQ output contained only junctional sequences without quality scores, so filtering could not match that applied to full-length reads. Sequences were annotated with PyIR, a Python wrapper for IgBLAST v1.9, using IMGT germline references to assign V/J genes and CDR3. Reads were removed for weak V/J assignments (E-value above 1e-6), missing CDR3, stop codons, out-of-frame junctions, or ambiguous translated residues. A V3J clonotype was defined by an identical inferred V gene, J gene, and CDR3 amino acid sequence. Percentage overlap between repertoires was calculated by dividing the number of shared unique clonotypes by the size of the smaller repertoire. RTK rarefaction, the Chao1 estimator, and Recon v2.1 estimates of unobserved clonotypes were used to assess repertoire richness. Generation probabilities were computed with OLGA for all TCRbeta clonotypes obtained by the gDNA method from a few donors. TCRdb obtained this table from immuneACCESS and retained in-frame rearrangements with V and J assigned. These tables miss some clones; where compared with another copy, unresolved V genes account for less than half of the shortfall, and the remainder is unexplained. V, J and clone size are taken as reported in that table, and D and trimming were inferred from the DNA itself. A total of some 2.1 million clones appear in this sample, just under 95% of them only once. The biggest ten clones account for 1.5% to 2% of the sample.

Sequencing was done on a sample of naive CD8+ T cells from PBMCs. In the paper's terms, the cell subset or site label means: CD45RA+CCR7+. The TCR originated in a young man in good health. Some clones in this sample may be carry-over from other donors' samples. The V gene is TRBV10-3 and the J gene is TRBJ1-3, and possibly TRBD1, on 5 matching bases. The bases are TGTGCCATCAGTGAGTCCCAGGGCTGGGGAGGAAACACCATATATTTT. Its product reads: CAISESQGWGGNTIYF.